The 11 T cell receptor beta chains listed next were all sequenced from one sample in a study of blood T cell repertoires in COVID-19. Measured with immunoSEQ multiplex PCR; TCRdb has only the in-frame clones, and not every one. In the table there are fewer than 300,000 clones, approximately 85% of which are singletons. Sequenced input: peripheral blood. These receptors originate from a human donor with COVID-19, enrolled during active disease. The donor label of this sample is uncertain.

This chain joins TRBV11-2 and TRBJ1-4; D is undetermined. The length of the CDR3 is 12 residues. Deletions cut 8 bases from V and 0 bases from J, with 4 bases between. Germline values: CDR1 SGHAT, CDR2 FQNNGV. The CDR3 region is CASGPTNEKLFF. CDR3 coding DNA: TGTGCCAGCGGGCCAACTAATGAAAAACTGTTTTTT.

The chain carries TRBV19 and TRBJ1-4, with TRBD1 as a possible D gene (5 bases). The CDR3 consists of 14 residues. From germline, CDR1 is LNHDA and CDR2 SQIVND (reference sequence). Trimming removed 3 bases from V and 5 bases from J, with 10 bases in between. This CDR3 is CASSISGVNEKLFF. The DNA of the CDR3 is TGTGCCAGTAGTATTTCGGGGGTAAATGAAAAACTGTTTTTT.

V is TRBV5-1 and J is TRBJ2-3; 7 bases are shared with TRBD2. CDR3 length: 15 residues. Germline V gene sequence: CDR1 SGHRS, CDR2 YFSETQ. With 6 bases clipped from V and 0 bases from J, the junction kept 7 bases outside the gene matches. The CDR3 DNA reads TGCGCCAGCAATCCCTTTAGCGGGAGCACAGATACGCAGTATTTT. It yields the protein CASNPFSGSTDTQYF.

The chain employs TRBV30 and TRBJ2-7, with TRBD2 matching over 7 bases. CDR1 and CDR2 from the germline V gene are GTSNPN and SVGIG (reference sequence). The CDR3 loop spans 15 amino acids. V dropped 0 bases and J dropped 0; count of bases not matched to a gene: 5. The CDR3 region has the DNA TGTGCCTGGAGTGTAGGGTGGGAGGGCTCCTACGAGCAGTACTTC. This translates into CAWSVGWEGSYEQYF.

The chain combines TRBV5-8 with TRBJ1-5; 8 nucleotides agree with TRBD1. Trimming took 3 bases from V and 7 from J; bases not matched to a gene: 3. The CDR3 has 13 amino acids. CDR1 and CDR2 (germline): SGHTS, YDEGEE. CDR3 amino acids: CASSSQGAQPQHF. CDR3 DNA: TGTGCCAGCAGCTCCCAGGGGGCACAGCCCCAGCATTTT.

J is TRBJ1-2 and V is TRBV7-3; D might be TRBD1 (6 bases). Trimming stripped 0 bases from V and 4 bases from J, with 15 bases between. Germline V gene lookup returns CDR1 SGHTA and CDR2 FQGTGA. The CDR3 runs to 16 residues. The CDR3 spells CASSLTGNRAGYGYTF. DNA for the CDR3: TGTGCCAGCAGCTTAACGGGGAACAGGGCTGGCTATGGCTACACCTTC.

This chain connects TRBV4-3 to TRBJ2-1, with 10 bases that match TRBD2. V lost 3 bases, J lost 5 bases, and 4 bases stayed unmatched. The CDR3 contains 15 residues. Germline V gene data show CDR1 as LGHNA and CDR2 as YSLEER. CDR3 bases: TGCGCCAGCAGCCACGATAGCGGGAGGCACAATGAGCAGTTCTTC. This gives the protein CASSHDSGRHNEQFF.

In this sample, this clone turned up a few times. V and J are TRBV19 and TRBJ1-5, with TRBD1 matching over 7 bases. Germline assignment: CDR1 LNHDA and CDR2 SQIVND (reference sequence). The V and J ends lost 3 bases and 5 bases, in that order; junction bases with no gene match: 7. The length of the CDR3 is 15 residues. CDR3 protein: CASSIGGRGYQPQHF. The CDR3 DNA reads TGTGCCAGTAGTATTGGGGGCAGGGGGTATCAGCCCCAGCATTTT.

This clone was counted a few times. The rearrangement links TRBV24-1 to TRBJ1-2; TRBD1 is a possible D gene (5 bases). Germline assignment: CDR1 KGHDR and CDR2 SFDVKD. V gave up 4 bases and J gave up 3 bases, with 11 bases separating them. The CDR3 covers 14 residues. DNA of the CDR3: TGTGCCACCAGTGAAGGCGACAGATACTATGGCTACACCTTC. Translation gives CATSEGDRYYGYTF.

The chain employs TRBV5-8 and TRBJ1-2; D remains unclear. The CDR3 contains 17 residues. Trimming took off 0 bases at V and 0 bases at J, with 15 bases between the two ends. CDR1 and CDR2 (germline): SGHTS, YDEGEE. Written as DNA, the CDR3 is TGTGCCAGCAGCTTGGCGGGGTCGGGGTCAGCTAACTATGGCTACACCTTC. This encodes CASSLAGSGSANYGYTF.

The chain combines TRBV15 with TRBJ1-5; D not resolved. The CDR3 contains 16 residues. The germline CDR1 and CDR2 sequences are LNHNV and YYDKDF (reference sequence). Between the trimmed V and J ends, which lost 0 bases and 6 bases, there was a span of 15 bases. CDR3 residues: CATSRDSNPGGQPQHF. In DNA form, the CDR3 reads TGTGCCACCAGCAGAGATTCTAATCCCGGAGGTCAGCCCCAGCATTTT.